The clone carrying this T cell receptor beta chain has only one observation. What it recognizes is unknown. The CDR3 has 12 residues. CDR1 is SGHDT and CDR2 is YYEEEE in the germline V gene. V was shortened by 4 bases and J by 9 bases, with 14 bases between the two germline ends. The sample is drawn from a study of T cell responses to AZD1222 COVID-19 vaccine. On the study more broadly: Doses given second, at about 4 or about 12 weeks, were pooled. Study-wide results and limits: It was only after the peak T cell response that any repertoires were sampled. Females outnumbered males among donors, who were mostly white British; clonal diversity was possibly underestimated.

Sequencing was performed with immunoSEQ multiplex PCR; in TCRdb, only in-frame clones are kept and a portion is missing. The sample shows 120,000 to 150,000 clones, roughly 90% of them seen only once. The chain employs TRBV5-6 and TRBJ2-7, with D unclear. The clonotype was recovered from an adult in good health. Here the sequenced sample was peripheral blood, taken on day 0 of AZD1222 vaccination. In DNA form, the CDR3 reads TGTGCCAGCAGCGAGAGTTTCGCGTCGCAGTACTTC. Amino acids: CASSESFASQYF.